This TCR beta chain derives from a study of a mutant IDH1 vaccine in newly diagnosed glioma. Study-wide context: Sex distribution of treated patients was about 62% male and roughly 40% female; mean age was around 40 years. Study results and limitations: Patients showed vaccine-induced immune responses at a rate of approximately 93%.

The V and J ends lost 1 base and 5 bases respectively, with 5 bases between them. CDR3 length: 12 amino acids. CDR1 is SGHRS and CDR2 is YFSETQ in the germline V gene. A note on this clone: The antigen is not known. Other DNA variants within this sample encode the same CDR3.

The sample's time point: baseline, week 1 (first vaccination visit). Treatment of the sample: pre-vaccination baseline after standard-of-care therapy. Astrocytomas found in donors were new, WHO grade 3 or 4, IDH1-mutant and ATRX-lost. The assay was immunoSEQ multiplex PCR, and TCRdb's table has in-frame clones only and misses some. The repertoire consists of approximately 88,000 clones, with around four fifths occurring once and the leading ten covering over 6.5%. The genes are TRBV5-1 and TRBJ2-3; unclear D gene. This sequence was found in a man aged 35 to 55 with glioma. Here the sequenced sample was PBMCs, taken from a glioma patient treated with radiotherapy, temozolomide or both. CDR3 region: CASSLSRDTQYF. The DNA of the CDR3 is TGCGCCAGCAGCTTGTCGAGAGATACGCAGTATTTT.